This TCR beta chain emerged from a study of blood T cell repertoires in COVID-19. Study-level information: Samples representing acute and convalescent COVID-19 were sourced from the United States, Italy and Spain. T cells, B-cell-depleted T cells, or PBMCs provided the cDNA or gDNA that served as material.

The V gene's germline CDR1 is MNHNS and CDR2 SASEGT. The CDR3 has 15 residues. V trimming: 3 bases; J trimming: 1 base; junction bases outside the gene matches: 0. Original analysis: Estimation of nucleated cell counts was performed using reference gene primer amplification. The table came from immunoSEQ multiplex PCR; TCRdb's copy has only in-frame clones and leaves some out. That table gives V, J and clone size, and the DNA gave D and trimming. The repertoire includes 15,000 to 19,000 clones, 82% of them detected once, and roughly 22% sits in the top ten. The sequence derives from a man at least 80 years old with active or convalescent COVID-19. The chain combines TRBV6-1 with TRBJ2-2; 9 bases are shared with TRBD2. The specimen sequenced was peripheral blood. DNA of the CDR3: TGTGCCAGCAGTGAGCGGGGGGGGAACACCGGGGAGCTGTTTTTT. Its translation: CASSERGGNTGELFF.